This T cell receptor (beta chain) was sequenced for a study of shared clonotypes between healthy human individuals. The repertoire was sequenced with immunoSEQ multiplex PCR; TCRdb's copy has only in-frame clones and lacks some. The table includes around 2.5 million clones, 90% to 95% detected once. A word on this clone: Its matching antigen is unknown. The same CDR3 can be traced to other DNA sequences in this sample.

Regarding the study as a whole: Only blood samples were collected, and tissue repertoires likely differ. Several donors shared about 5% of their naive CD4 clonotypes.

The germline V gene encodes CDR1 SGHTA and CDR2 FQGTGA. The CDR3 covers 15 residues. J gave up 4 bases and V 0 bases, and 5 bases lay outside the gene matches. What was sequenced was naive CD4+ T cells from PBMCs. Indicated subset: CD45RA+ positively selected. The origin of this receptor is a man between 18 and 35 years old in good health. Some clones in this sample may be carry-over from other donors' samples. The J gene is TRBJ2-7, the V gene TRBV7-3; 8 nucleotides match TRBD1. CDR3 bases: TGTGCCAGCAGCTTAACACCTGGACAGGGTTACGAGCAGTACTTC. Protein product: CASSLTPGQGYEQYF.